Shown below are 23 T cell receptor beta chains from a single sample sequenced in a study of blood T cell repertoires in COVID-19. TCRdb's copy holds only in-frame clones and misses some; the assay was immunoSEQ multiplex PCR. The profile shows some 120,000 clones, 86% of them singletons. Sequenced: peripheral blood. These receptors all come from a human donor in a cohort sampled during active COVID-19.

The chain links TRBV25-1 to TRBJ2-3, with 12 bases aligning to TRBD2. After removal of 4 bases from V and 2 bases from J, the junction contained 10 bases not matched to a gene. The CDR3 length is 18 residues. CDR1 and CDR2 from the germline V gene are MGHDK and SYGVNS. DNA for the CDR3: TGTGCCAGCAGTGCCACTAGCGGGAGGCCCACCTTCACAGATACGCAGTATTTT. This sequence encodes CASSATSGRPTFTDTQYF.

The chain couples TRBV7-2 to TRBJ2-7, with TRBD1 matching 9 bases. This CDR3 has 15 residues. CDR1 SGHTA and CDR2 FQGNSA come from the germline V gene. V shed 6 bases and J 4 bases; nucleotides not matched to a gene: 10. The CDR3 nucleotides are TGTGCCAGCAGTCCCCGCAGGACAGGGGATTACGAGCAGTACTTC. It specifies CASSPRRTGDYEQYF.

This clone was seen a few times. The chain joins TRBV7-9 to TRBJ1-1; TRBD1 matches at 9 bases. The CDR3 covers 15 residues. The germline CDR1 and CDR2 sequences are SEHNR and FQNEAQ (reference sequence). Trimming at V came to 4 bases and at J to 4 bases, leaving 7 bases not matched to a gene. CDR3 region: CASSSTGGPGTEAFF. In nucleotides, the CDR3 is TGTGCCAGCAGCTCGACAGGGGGTCCGGGCACTGAAGCTTTCTTT.

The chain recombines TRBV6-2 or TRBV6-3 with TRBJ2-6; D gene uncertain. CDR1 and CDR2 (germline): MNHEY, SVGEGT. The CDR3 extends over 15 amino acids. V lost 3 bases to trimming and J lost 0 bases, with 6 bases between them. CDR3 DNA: TGTGCCAGCAGTTATTTGGCCTCTGGGGCCAACGTCCTGACTTTC. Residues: CASSYLASGANVLTF.

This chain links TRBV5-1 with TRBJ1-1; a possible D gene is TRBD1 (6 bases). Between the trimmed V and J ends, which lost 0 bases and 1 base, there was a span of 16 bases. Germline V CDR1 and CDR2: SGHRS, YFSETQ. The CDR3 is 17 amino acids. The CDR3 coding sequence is TGCGCCAGCAGCTTGGAGGGTATTGGGACAAGGAACACTGAAGCTTTCTTT. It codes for CASSLEGIGTRNTEAFF. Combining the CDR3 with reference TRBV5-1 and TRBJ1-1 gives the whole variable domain KAGVTQTPRYLIKTRGQQVTLSCSPISGHRSVSWYQQTPGQGLQFLFEYFSETQRNKGNFPGRFSGRQFSNSRSEMNVSTLELGDSALYLCASSLEGIGTRNTEAFFGQGTRLTVV.

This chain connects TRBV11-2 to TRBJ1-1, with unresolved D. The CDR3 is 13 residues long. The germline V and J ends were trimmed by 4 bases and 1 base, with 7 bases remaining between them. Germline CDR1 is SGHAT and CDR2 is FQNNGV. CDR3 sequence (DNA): TGTGCCAGCAGCTCGAACAGGAACACTGAAGCTTTCTTT. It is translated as CASSSNRNTEAFF.

CDR3 nucleotides: TGCGCCAGCAGCAAACAGGGTGATGAGTACACTGAAGCTTTCTTT. Translated, it gives CASSKQGDEYTEAFF. The chain uses TRBV4-1 and TRBJ1-1, with D possibly matching TRBD1 (6 bases). The length of the CDR3 is 15 residues. CDR1 MGHRA and CDR2 YSYEKL come from the germline V gene. The V and J ends lost 5 bases and 3 bases respectively, with 16 bases between them.

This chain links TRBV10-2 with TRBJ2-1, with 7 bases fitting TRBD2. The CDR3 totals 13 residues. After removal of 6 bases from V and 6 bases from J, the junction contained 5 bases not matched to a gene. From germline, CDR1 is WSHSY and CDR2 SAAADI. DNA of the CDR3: TGCGCCAGCAGACGCGGGAGCTCCAATGAGCAGTTCTTC. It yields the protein CASRRGSSNEQFF.

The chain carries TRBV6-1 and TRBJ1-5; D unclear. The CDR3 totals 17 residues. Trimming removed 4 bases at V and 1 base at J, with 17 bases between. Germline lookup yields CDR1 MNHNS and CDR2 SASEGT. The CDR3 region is CASSALPLQLSNQPQHF. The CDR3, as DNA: TGTGCCAGCAGTGCGTTACCCTTACAGTTAAGCAATCAGCCCCAGCATTTT.

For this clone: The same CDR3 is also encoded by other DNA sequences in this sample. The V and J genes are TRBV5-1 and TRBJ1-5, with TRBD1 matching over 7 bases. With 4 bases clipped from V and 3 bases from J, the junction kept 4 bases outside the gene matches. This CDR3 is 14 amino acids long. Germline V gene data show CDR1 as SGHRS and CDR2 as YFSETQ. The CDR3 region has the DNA TGCGCCAGCAGCCCCGGGACAGACAATCAGCCCCAGCATTTT. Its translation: CASSPGTDNQPQHF.

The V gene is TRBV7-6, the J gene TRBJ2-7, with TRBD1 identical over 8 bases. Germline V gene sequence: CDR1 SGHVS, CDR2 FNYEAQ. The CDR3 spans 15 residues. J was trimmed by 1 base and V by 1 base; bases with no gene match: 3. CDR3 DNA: TGTGCCAGCAGCTTAGAGCAGGGGGCATCCTACGAGCAGTACTTC. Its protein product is CASSLEQGASYEQYF.

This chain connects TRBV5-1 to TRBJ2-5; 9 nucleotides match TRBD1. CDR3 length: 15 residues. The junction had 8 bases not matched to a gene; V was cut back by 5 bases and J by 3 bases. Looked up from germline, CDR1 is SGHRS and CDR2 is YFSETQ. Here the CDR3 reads CASRDGQGRKETQYF. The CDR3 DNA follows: TGCGCCAGCAGGGATGGACAGGGGCGAAAAGAGACCCAGTACTTC. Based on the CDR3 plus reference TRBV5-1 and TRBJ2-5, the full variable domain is KAGVTQTPRYLIKTRGQQVTLSCSPISGHRSVSWYQQTPGQGLQFLFEYFSETQRNKGNFPGRFSGRQFSNSRSEMNVSTLELGDSALYLCASRDGQGRKETQYFGPGTRLLVL.

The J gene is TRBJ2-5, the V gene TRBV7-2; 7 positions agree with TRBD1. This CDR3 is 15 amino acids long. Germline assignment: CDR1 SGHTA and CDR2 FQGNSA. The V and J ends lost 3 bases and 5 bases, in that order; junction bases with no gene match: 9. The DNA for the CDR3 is TGTGCCAGCAGCTTGACCAGGGGGTCTTTGGAGACCCAGTACTTC. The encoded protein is CASSLTRGSLETQYF.

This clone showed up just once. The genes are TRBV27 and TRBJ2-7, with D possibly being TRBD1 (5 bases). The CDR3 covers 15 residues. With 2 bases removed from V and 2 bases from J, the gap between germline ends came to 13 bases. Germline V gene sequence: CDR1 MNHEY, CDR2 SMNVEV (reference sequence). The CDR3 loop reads CASSLNWGRAYEQYF. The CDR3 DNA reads TGTGCCAGCAGTTTAAATTGGGGCCGGGCCTACGAGCAGTACTTC.

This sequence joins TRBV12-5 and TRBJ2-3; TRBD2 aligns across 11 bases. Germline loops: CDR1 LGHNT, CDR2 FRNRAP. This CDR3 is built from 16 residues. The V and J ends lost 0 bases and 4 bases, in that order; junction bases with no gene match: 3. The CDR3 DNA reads TGTGCTAGTGGTTTGGTACTAGCGGGAGTCGCAGATACGCAGTATTTT. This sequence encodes CASGLVLAGVADTQYF.

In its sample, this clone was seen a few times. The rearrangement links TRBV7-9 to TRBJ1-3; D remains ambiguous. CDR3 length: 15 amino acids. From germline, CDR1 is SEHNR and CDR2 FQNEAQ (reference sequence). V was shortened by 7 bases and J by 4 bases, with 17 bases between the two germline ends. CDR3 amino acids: CASIPVPGLGNTIYF. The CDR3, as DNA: TGTGCCAGCATCCCCGTCCCGGGTCTCGGAAACACCATATATTTT.

The CDR3 DNA sequence: TGTGCCAGCAGCTTTGAGCGGACTCTAGCGGGAGGGGGCACAGATACGCAGTATTTT. Its translation is CASSFERTLAGGGTDTQYF. The chain couples TRBV7-8 to TRBJ2-3; 12 positions match TRBD2. Germline-derived CDR1 and CDR2 are SGHVS and FQNEAQ. This CDR3 comprises 19 residues. After removal of 3 bases from V and 1 base from J, the junction contained 11 bases not matched to a gene. Full variable domain (remainder filled in from reference TRBV7-8 and TRBJ2-3): GAGVSQSPRYKVAKRGQDVALRCDPISGHVSLFWYQQALGQGPEFLTYFQNEAQLDKSGLPSDRFFAERPEGSVSTLKIQRTQQEDSAVYLCASSFERTLAGGGTDTQYFGPGTRLTVL.

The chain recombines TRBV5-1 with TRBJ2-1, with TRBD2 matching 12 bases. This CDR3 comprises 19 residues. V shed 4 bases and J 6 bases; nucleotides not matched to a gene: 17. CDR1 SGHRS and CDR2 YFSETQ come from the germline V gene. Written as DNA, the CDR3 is TGCGCCAGCAGCCCGCTGAACCTTGGACTAGCGGGAACGCGCAATGAGCAGTTCTTC. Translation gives CASSPLNLGLAGTRNEQFF.

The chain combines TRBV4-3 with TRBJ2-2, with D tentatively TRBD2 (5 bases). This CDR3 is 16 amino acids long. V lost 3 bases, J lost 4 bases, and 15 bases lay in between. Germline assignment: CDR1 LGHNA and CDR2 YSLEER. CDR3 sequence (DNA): TGCGCCAGCAGCCAGACCACAACTAGAGGCACCGGGGAGCTGTTTTTT. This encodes CASSQTTTRGTGELFF.

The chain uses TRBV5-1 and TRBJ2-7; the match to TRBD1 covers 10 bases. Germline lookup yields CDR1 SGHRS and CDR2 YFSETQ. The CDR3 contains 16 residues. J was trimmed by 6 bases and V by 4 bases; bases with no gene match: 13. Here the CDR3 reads CASSLRVDRGFGEQYF. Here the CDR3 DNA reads TGCGCCAGCAGCCTCCGGGTGGACAGGGGGTTCGGCGAGCAGTACTTC.

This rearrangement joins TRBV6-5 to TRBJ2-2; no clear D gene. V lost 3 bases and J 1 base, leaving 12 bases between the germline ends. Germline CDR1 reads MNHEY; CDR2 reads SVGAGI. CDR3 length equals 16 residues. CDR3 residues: CASSYEGRLNTGELFF. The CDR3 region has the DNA TGTGCCAGCAGTTATGAAGGCCGACTGAACACCGGGGAGCTGTTTTTT.

The CDR3 loop reads CASSRSSQEVNYGYTF. The CDR3 DNA reads TGTGCCAGCTCACGCTCTTCCCAGGAAGTTAACTATGGCTACACCTTC. J is TRBJ1-2 and V is TRBV18; no clear D. The CDR3 length is 16 residues. The ends were cut back, 4 bases at V and 1 base at J, with 16 bases in the middle. Germline-derived CDR1 and CDR2 are KGHSH and LQKENI. Supplemented by reference TRBV18 and TRBJ1-2, the full variable domain reads NAGVMQNPRHLVRRRGQEARLRCSPMKGHSHVYWYRQLPEEGLKFMVYLQKENIIDESGMPKERFSAEFPKEGPSILRIQQVVRGDSAAYFCASSRSSQEVNYGYTFGSGTRLTVV.

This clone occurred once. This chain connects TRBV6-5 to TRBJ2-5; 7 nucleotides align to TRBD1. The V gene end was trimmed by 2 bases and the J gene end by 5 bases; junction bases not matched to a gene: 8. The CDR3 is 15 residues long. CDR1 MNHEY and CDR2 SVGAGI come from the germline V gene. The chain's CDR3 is CASSYRGQVAETQYF. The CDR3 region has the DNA TGTGCCAGCAGTTACCGTGGACAGGTCGCGGAGACCCAGTACTTC.